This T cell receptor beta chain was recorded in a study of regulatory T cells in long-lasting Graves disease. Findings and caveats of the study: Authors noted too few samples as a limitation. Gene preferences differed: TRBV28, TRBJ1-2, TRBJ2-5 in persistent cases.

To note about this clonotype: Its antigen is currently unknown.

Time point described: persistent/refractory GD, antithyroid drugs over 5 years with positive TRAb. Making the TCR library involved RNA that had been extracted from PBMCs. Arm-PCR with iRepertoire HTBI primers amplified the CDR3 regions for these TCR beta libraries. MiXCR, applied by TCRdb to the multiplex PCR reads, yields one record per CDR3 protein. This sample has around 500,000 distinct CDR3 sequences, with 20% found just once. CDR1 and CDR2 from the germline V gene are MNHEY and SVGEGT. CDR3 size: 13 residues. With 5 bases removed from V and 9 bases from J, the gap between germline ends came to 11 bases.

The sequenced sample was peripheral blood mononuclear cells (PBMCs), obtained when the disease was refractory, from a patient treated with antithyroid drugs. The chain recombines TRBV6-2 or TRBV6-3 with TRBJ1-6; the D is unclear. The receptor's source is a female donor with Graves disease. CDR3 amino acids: CASSEVSISPLHF. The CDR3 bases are TGTGCCAGCAGTGAAGTCTCCATTTCACCCCTCCACTTT.